Listed below are T cell receptor beta chains from one sample, sequenced in a study of neurological immune-mediated disorders. Using its own MiXCR run on the 5' RACE reads, TCRdb lists one record per CDR3 protein. The sample consists of about 55,000 distinct CDR3 sequences, about 4% of them appearing once. Input material: PBMCs. The receptors stem from a man aged 45-65 years with multiple sclerosis. The CDR3 runs from the conserved cysteine through the conserved F or W. A D gene is named only where the DNA matches it firmly. Clone sizes are given selectively: once, few, many, or a class where the clone is expanded.

d_gene	abundance	j_gene	v_gene	CDR3nt	CDR3aa
-	many	TRBJ2-1	TRBV29-1	TGCAGCGTTGTCGGCGGCTACAATGAGCAGTTCTTC	CSVVGGYNEQFF
-	many	TRBJ2-7	TRBV20-1	TGCAGTGCTCAACCATTGTCGTACGAGCAGTACTTC	CSAQPLSYEQYF
-	many	TRBJ2-7	TRBV27	TGTGCCAGCAGTTTGAAGGGGGGACCCTACGAGCAGTACTTC	CASSLKGGPYEQYF
-	many	TRBJ2-5	TRBV12-3/TRBV12-4	TGTGCCAGCAGTTTCGAACTCACACGGGAGACCCAGTACTTC	CASSFELTRETQYF
-	many	TRBJ1-3	TRBV6-6	TGTGCCAGCAGTTACCCCATTGGACTGAATGGAAACACCATATATTTT	CASSYPIGLNGNTIYF
-	-	TRBJ2-5	TRBV20-1	TGCAGTGCTAGCTCTGGGGCAGGGCTCCAAGAGACCCAGTACTTC	CSASSGAGLQETQYF
-	few	TRBJ2-5	TRBV12-3/TRBV12-4	TGTGCCAGCAGTTTGGAGACAGGAAGAGAGACCCAGTACTTC	CASSLETGRETQYF
TRBD1	few	TRBJ1-6	TRBV5-1	TGCGCCAGCAGCTTGGAACAGACAGGGGGCGAATCACCCCTCCACTTT	CASSLEQTGGESPLHF
-	-	TRBJ1-2	TRBV20-1	TGCAGTGCTAAAGTAGCTAACTATGGCTACACCTTC	CSAKVANYGYTF
TRBD1	-	TRBJ2-4	TRBV10-3	TGTGCCATCCAACCTACAGGGGAAAAAATTCAGTACTTC	CAIQPTGEKIQYF
TRBD1	many	TRBJ2-7	TRBV3-1	TGTGCCAGCAGCTTCGACAGGGGGCGCGGCTACGAGCAGTACTTC	CASSFDRGRGYEQYF
-	few	TRBJ1-5	TRBV10-3	TGTGCCATCAGTGAGTCATCAGGGACTGGCAATCAGCCCCAGAATTTT	CAISESSGTGNQPQNF
-	many	TRBJ2-3	TRBV10-3	TGTGCCATCAGTGACCGCCGTCCGGGACGGTTACCCACAGATACGCAGTATTTT	CAISDRRPGRLPTDTQYF
-	-	TRBJ2-3	TRBV6-5	TGTGCCAGCTGTACCTCAGGCACAGATACGCAGTATTTT	CASCTSGTDTQYF
-	many	TRBJ2-7	TRBV3-1	TGTGCCAGCAGCCCCCTGGTTGGCTACGAGCAGTACTTC	CASSPLVGYEQYF
-	many	TRBJ2-7	TRBV5-1	TGCGCCAGCAGCGGGGGGACGGCCTACGAGCAGTACTTC	CASSGGTAYEQYF
TRBD2	many	TRBJ2-5	TRBV4-1	TGCGCCAGCAGCCAAGGTCTGGGTAGCGGGGGGGTCCTTGAGACCCAGTACTTC	CASSQGLGSGGVLETQYF
-	few	TRBJ2-3	TRBV20-1	TGCAGTGCTAGTTACAGAAACCCAGATACGCAGTATTTT	CSASYRNPDTQYF
-	few	TRBJ2-5	TRBV28	TGTGCCAGCTCCGCCGTACTTGAGACCCAGTACTTC	CASSAVLETQYF
-	-	TRBJ2-7	TRBV5-1	TGCGCCAGCAGCTTGACAGGGCGGGAGTCGTACGAGCAGTACTTC	CASSLTGRESYEQYF
TRBD1	many	TRBJ1-5	TRBV12-3/TRBV12-4	TGTGCCAGCAGTTTTGGGTCGGACAGGCTCAATCAGCCCCAGAATTTT	CASSFGSDRLNQPQNF
TRBD1	many	TRBJ1-1	TRBV5-1	TGCGCCAGCAGCGGGACAGGGGCAGGCACTGAAGCTTTCTTT	CASSGTGAGTEAFF
-	many	TRBJ2-1	TRBV12-3/TRBV12-4	TGTGCCAGCAGTTGGGCAGGGGGGAATGAGCAGTTCTTC	CASSWAGGNEQFF
-	few	TRBJ1-5	TRBV20-1	TGCAGTGCTAGAGATGGATTGTTAGCCGGTCAGCCCCAGAATTTT	CSARDGLLAGQPQNF
-	few	TRBJ1-1	TRBV10-3	TGTGCCATCAGTGAGATTGGTGAAGCTTTCTTT	CAISEIGEAFF
TRBD1	many	TRBJ2-1	TRBV6-1	TGTGCCAGCAGTGTCCGTTCGTACGGGACAGGGAGGAACAATGAGCAGTTCTTC	CASSVRSYGTGRNNEQFF
-	many	TRBJ2-1	TRBV7-9	TGTGCCAGCAGCCCCAGGGGGGGGAATGAGCAGTTCTTC	CASSPRGGNEQFF
TRBD1	many	TRBJ2-7	TRBV20-1	TGCAGTGCTACGTCTGGCACAGGGGCCATCTCCTACGAGCAGTACTTC	CSATSGTGAISYEQYF
TRBD2	many	TRBJ2-7	TRBV5-1	TGCGCCAGCAGCTTGGGGACTAGCGGTTCTTTGTACGAGCAGTACTTC	CASSLGTSGSLYEQYF
-	many	TRBJ1-2	TRBV29-1	TGCAGCGTTGGGTCCGGGAGAGCTAACTATGGCTACACCTTC	CSVGSGRANYGYTF
-	many	TRBJ2-1	TRBV7-3	TGTGCCAGCAGCTTAACTCTCCGGGACCATGAGCAGTTCTTC	CASSLTLRDHEQFF
-	-	TRBJ1-4	TRBV5-1	TGCGCCAGCAGCTTGGCCAACCCAGGGAGGTCAACTAATGAAAAACTGTTTTTT	CASSLANPGRSTNEKLFF
-	few	TRBJ1-5	TRBV20-1	TGCAGTCCCGGTGGGACAAATCAGCCCCAGAATTTT	CSPGGTNQPQNF
TRBD2	many	TRBJ2-2	TRBV5-1	TGCGCCAGCAGCTCTGGAGTGGCTAGCGGCACCGGGGAGCTGTTTTTT	CASSSGVASGTGELFF
TRBD2	many	TRBJ2-5	TRBV5-1	TGCGCCAGCAGCTTGGTTGCGGGGGGTGTAGAGACCCAGTACTTC	CASSLVAGGVETQYF
-	many	TRBJ1-5	TRBV2	TGTGCCAGCAGTGAAGAGGTTCAGCCCCAGCATTTT	CASSEEVQPQHF
-	many	TRBJ1-5	TRBV2	TGTGCCAGCAGTTTGAACAGGGTTAGCAATCAGCCCCAGAATTTT	CASSLNRVSNQPQNF
TRBD1	many	TRBJ1-5	TRBV20-1	TGCAGTGCTATTAAGACAGGGACGTACAATCAGCCCCAGCATTTT	CSAIKTGTYNQPQHF